Shown below are 23 T cell receptor beta chains from a single sample sequenced in a study of T cells in Graves' hyperthyroidism and ophthalmopathy. TCR beta CDR3 region amplification was performed from RNA transcripts. HTBI primers were used for first-round RT-PCR of the TCR CDR3. TCRdb re-called the multiplex PCR reads through MiXCR, storing one row per CDR3 protein. The sample holds roughly 500,000 distinct CDR3 sequences, about 16% seen once. The sequenced sample was blood. These receptors came from a woman under 40 with Graves' ophthalmopathy.

Here the CDR3 DNA reads TGTGCCAGCAGCTTCCTGGTGCGAGATACGCAGTATTTT. Amino acids: CASSFLVRDTQYF. The chain links TRBV14 to TRBJ2-3; D is unresolved. Germline CDR1 and CDR2: SGHDN and FVKESK. Trimming took 5 bases from V and 5 from J, leaving 11 bases between them. This CDR3 has 13 residues.

The sample holds many counts of this clonotype. This chain uses TRBV29-1 with TRBJ2-3, with 13 bases that match TRBD2. The V gene end was trimmed by 6 bases and the J gene end by 0 bases; junction bases not matched to a gene: 15. Germline CDR1 SQVTM, CDR2 ANQGSEA. This CDR3 contains 19 residues. The DNA for the CDR3 is TGCAGCGTGTCCGGGACTAGCGGGGCTCGTACCACTAGCACAGATACGCAGTATTTT. Translated, it gives CSVSGTSGARTTSTDTQYF.

The V gene is TRBV5-5, the J gene TRBJ1-5, with D tentatively TRBD1 (6 bases). Trimming stripped 1 base from V and 7 bases from J, with 15 bases between. There are 15 residues in the CDR3. Germline V gene data show CDR1 as SGHKS and CDR2 as YYEKEE (reference sequence). Here the CDR3 reads CASSLYGGEIQPQHF. The CDR3 DNA reads TGTGCCAGCAGCTTGTACGGGGGCGAGATCCAGCCCCAGCATTTT. Full variable domain (missing parts from reference TRBV5-5 and TRBJ1-5): DAGVTQSPTHLIKTRGQQVTLRCSPISGHKSVSWYQQVLGQGPQFIFQYYEKEERGRGNFPDRFSARQFPNYSSELNVNALLLGDSALYLCASSLYGGEIQPQHFGDGTRLSIL.

The rearrangement uses TRBV19 and TRBJ1-2; TRBD1 is a possible D gene (5 bases). The germline CDR1 and CDR2 sequences are LNHDA and SQIVND (reference sequence). This CDR3 comprises 13 residues. Trimming shortened V by 3 bases and J by 6 bases, and 11 bases separated the two germline ends. As DNA, the CDR3 is TGTGCCAGTAGTATGGGGGATGTCAATGGCTACACCTTC. Protein product: CASSMGDVNGYTF.

This clonotype was detected ten times or more. The V call is TRBV29-1, the J call TRBJ2-5, with 12 bases identical to TRBD2. The CDR3 has 15 residues. Trimming cost V 6 bases and J 3 bases; bases outside gene matches: 8. Germline CDR1 and CDR2: SQVTM and ANQGSEA. The CDR3 region is CSVGLAGQLKETQYF. CDR3 bases: TGCAGCGTCGGACTAGCGGGGCAATTAAAAGAGACCCAGTACTTC. The whole variable domain, filled in from reference TRBV29-1 and TRBJ2-5, reads SAVISQKPSRDICQRGTSLTIQCQVDSQVTMMFWYRQQPGQSLTLIATANQGSEATYESGFVIDKFPISRPNLTFSTLTVSNMSPEDSSIYLCSVGLAGQLKETQYFGPGTRLLVL.

The sample holds many counts of this clonotype. The rearrangement joins TRBV5-6 to TRBJ2-1, with D tentatively TRBD1 (5 bases). CDR3 length: 13 amino acids. CDR1 SGHDT and CDR2 YYEEEE come from the germline V gene. V lost 1 base and J 6 bases, leaving 8 bases between the germline ends. The CDR3 coding sequence is TGTGCCAGCAGCTTGTGGGGCGCCAATGAGCAGTTCTTC. This translates into CASSLWGANEQFF.

This clonotype has at least ten counts. V is TRBV6-1 and J is TRBJ1-1; a possible D gene is TRBD1 (5 bases). With 8 bases removed from V and 3 bases from J, the gap between germline ends came to 19 bases. The CDR3 runs 15 residues. Per the germline V gene, CDR1 is MNHNS and CDR2 is SASEGT. Here the CDR3 reads CASVGLTEGDTEAFF. DNA of the CDR3: TGTGCCAGCGTGGGGTTGACAGAGGGAGACACTGAAGCTTTCTTT.

Of note for this clonotype: Since a much larger clone is just one base distant, this may be a read error. The chain links TRBV11-2 to TRBJ2-7, with D hard to call. The CDR3 sequence is 12 residues long. The V gene's germline CDR1 is SGHAT and CDR2 FQNNGV. The V end lost 5 bases, the J end lost 7 bases, and 12 bases lay between the germline ends. The CDR3 region has the DNA TGTGCCAGCAGCCCCCGACATTGGGAGCAGTACTTC. This translates into CASSPRHWEQYF.

In this sample, this clonotype turned up many times. The chain employs TRBV12-3 or TRBV12-4 and TRBJ1-1; the D is unclear. The CDR3 sequence is 14 residues long. Trimming cost V 5 bases and J 6 bases, with 16 bases left between them. DNA for the CDR3: TGTGCCAGCAGTCCGCCTCAAATGGGTCCTGAAGCTTTCTTT. Its protein is CASSPPQMGPEAFF.

The table lists this clonotype with a few counts. The chain uses TRBV20-1 and TRBJ2-5; 9 nucleotides align to TRBD1. Trimming cost V 5 bases and J 4 bases; bases outside gene matches: 8. The germline V gene has CDR1 DFQATT and CDR2 SNEGSKA (reference sequence). The CDR3 contains 14 residues. Here the CDR3 DNA reads TGCAGTGCTCCACCGGGACAGGGACCAGAGACCCAGTACTTC. Protein: CSAPPGQGPETQYF.

The V and J genes are TRBV5-1 and TRBJ1-4; perhaps TRBD1 as D (6 bases). The V end lost 3 bases, the J end lost 0 bases, and 12 bases lay between the germline ends. CDR3 length: 16 amino acids. Germline values: CDR1 SGHRS, CDR2 YFSETQ. CDR3 DNA: TGCGCCAGCAGCTCAGGGACACGGGCAACTAATGAAAAACTGTTTTTT. Residues: CASSSGTRATNEKLFF.

This clonotype was seen only a few times. The gene calls are TRBV10-3 and TRBJ2-6; perhaps D is TRBD1 or TRBD2 (5 bases each). Germline V gene sequence: CDR1 ENHRY, CDR2 SYGVKD. The CDR3 totals 17 residues. The ends were cut back, 4 bases at V and 2 bases at J, with 15 bases in the middle. The CDR3 DNA reads as TGTGCCATCAGTGGGAGGATGGGCAGGGCTGGGGCCAACGTCCTGACTTTC. This translates into CAISGRMGRAGANVLTF.

The CDR3 DNA reads TGTGCCAGCAGCTCGGCGGCTACAGGGGTGGACTATGGCTACACCTTC. This translates into CASSSAATGVDYGYTF. V and J are TRBV5-5 and TRBJ1-2; TRBD1 matches 7 bases. The CDR3 sequence is 16 residues long. V was clipped by 3 bases and J by 3 bases; unmatched bases: 11. CDR1 and CDR2 from the germline V gene are SGHKS and YYEKEE (reference sequence).

This clonotype was observed a handful of times. This chain connects TRBV7-3 to TRBJ2-1; a weak D match, TRBD1 (6 bases). Deletions cut 1 base from V and 8 bases from J, with 21 bases between. Germline CDR1 is SGHTA and CDR2 is FQGTGA. The CDR3 contains 17 residues. CDR3 sequence reads: CASSLKSPRQVSDEQFF. The CDR3 DNA reads TGTGCCAGCAGCTTAAAAAGCCCCCGACAGGTGTCAGATGAGCAGTTCTTC.

The sample holds many counts of this clonotype. In DNA form, the CDR3 reads TGTGCCAGCAGTCTGGGACGGATAAAAGAGACCCAGTACTTC. Residues: CASSLGRIKETQYF. This chain links TRBV2 with TRBJ2-5; D assignment may be TRBD1 or TRBD2 (5 bases each). This CDR3 region has 14 residues. Trimming shortened V by 5 bases and J by 3 bases, and 13 bases separated the two germline ends. Germline loops: CDR1 SNHLY, CDR2 FYNNEI.

The CDR3 reads CASTKPPSTDTQYF. Written as DNA, the CDR3 is TGTGCCAGCACCAAACCCCCAAGCACAGATACGCAGTATTTT. V gene TRBV28 combines with J gene TRBJ2-3; D not resolved. Per the germline V gene, CDR1 is MDHEN and CDR2 is SYDVKM. Trimming left V 7 bases short and J 0 bases short, with 11 bases between. This CDR3 is built from 14 residues. Looking up the rest from reference TRBV28 and TRBJ2-3 gives the full variable domain: DVKVTQSSRYLVKRTGEKVFLECVQDMDHENMFWYRQDPGLGLRLIYFSYDVKMKEKGDIPEGYSVSREKKERFSLILESASTNQTSMYLCASTKPPSTDTQYFGPGTRLTVL.

The rearrangement joins TRBV28 to TRBJ1-5; 7 bases map to TRBD1. Germline V gene sequence: CDR1 MDHEN, CDR2 SYDVKM. Germline trimming cut 8 bases from V and 4 bases from J; bases unmatched to any gene: 8. This CDR3 region has 14 residues. This chain's CDR3 is CASATTGRNQPQHF. The CDR3 DNA reads TGTGCCAGCGCCACGACAGGGCGTAATCAGCCCCAGCATTTT.

The genes are TRBV4-1 and TRBJ2-3; tentatively, D is TRBD1 (7 bases). The CDR3 totals 16 residues. The V end was cut by 3 bases, the J end by 0 bases, with 13 bases between. Germline CDR1 reads MGHRA; CDR2 reads YSYEKL. The CDR3 coding sequence is TGCGCCAGCAGCCACGCCGCGGGACAGAGCACAGATACGCAGTATTTT. As protein: CASSHAAGQSTDTQYF.

The rearrangement joins TRBV19 to TRBJ1-2; a weak D match, TRBD1 (5 bases). This CDR3 contains 13 residues. Per the germline V gene, CDR1 is LNHDA and CDR2 is SQIVND (reference sequence). The V end lost 7 bases, the J end lost 7 bases, and 16 bases lay between the germline ends. The CDR3 loop reads CASKEGPAGGYTF. DNA of the CDR3: TGTGCCAGTAAAGAGGGGCCCGCAGGTGGCTACACCTTC.

This clonotype was seen more than once but under ten times. This chain links TRBV6-5 with TRBJ2-7; 7 bases align to TRBD2. Germline loops: CDR1 MNHEY, CDR2 SVGAGI. This CDR3 contains 15 residues. J was trimmed by 0 bases and V by 1 base; bases with no gene match: 3. CDR3 bases: TGTGCCAGCAGTTACTTGGCGGGGGTCTCCTACGAGCAGTACTTC. Its protein product is CASSYLAGVSYEQYF.

This clonotype was detected many times. V usage is TRBV5-5 and J usage is TRBJ2-7; D is perhaps TRBD1 or TRBD2 (5 bases each). Germline V gene lookup returns CDR1 SGHKS and CDR2 YYEKEE (reference sequence). The CDR3 length is 13 residues. V was shortened by 1 base and J by 7 bases, with 12 bases between the two germline ends. CDR3 region: CASSLPGTWEQYF. The CDR3 DNA sequence: TGTGCCAGCAGCTTGCCAGGGACGTGGGAGCAGTACTTC.

The chain joins TRBV7-6 to TRBJ1-1; possibly TRBD1 for D (5 bases). This CDR3 comprises 13 residues. Trimming removed 5 bases at V and 8 bases at J, with 15 bases between. Germline V CDR1 and CDR2: SGHVS, FNYEAQ. CDR3 DNA sequence: TGTGCCAGCAGCCCCTATGGGGGGATGGAAGCTTTCTTT. Protein: CASSPYGGMEAFF. Variable domain in full (rest from reference TRBV7-6 and TRBJ1-1): GAGVSQSPRYKVTKRGQDVALRCDPISGHVSLYWYRQALGQGPEFLTYFNYEAQQDKSGLPNDRFSAERPEGSISTLTIQRTEQRDSAMYRCASSPYGGMEAFFGQGTRLTVV.

The sample holds a few counts of this clonotype. The gene calls are TRBV7-2 and TRBJ1-3, with TRBD1 matching 7 bases. V lost 1 base and J lost 11; bases outside the gene matches: 5. Germline V lookup: CDR1 SGHTA, CDR2 FQGNSA. The CDR3 spans 13 residues. The CDR3, as DNA: TGTGCCAGCAGCTTAGTTGGACAGGATTCCATATATTTT. It yields the protein CASSLVGQDSIYF.